Presented here are 27 T cell receptor beta chains from one specimen sequenced in a study of shared clonotypes between healthy human individuals. TCRdb's copy holds only in-frame clones and misses some; the assay was immunoSEQ multiplex PCR. Among 2 million to 2.5 million clones listed, about nine tenths were seen once. Sequencing was carried out using naive CD4+ T cells from PBMCs. Subset here: CD45RA+ positively selected. These receptors were obtained from a man aged 18 to 29 in good health. Some clones in this sample may be carry-over from other donors' samples.

A note on this clone: The sample holds other DNA sequences that translate to the same CDR3. V usage is TRBV7-3 and J usage is TRBJ2-2, with TRBD2 matching 11 bases. Trimming removed 1 base from V and 5 bases from J; junction bases left unmatched: 3. Germline lookup yields CDR1 SGHTA and CDR2 FQGTGA. The CDR3 is 16 residues long. The CDR3 is CASSLIAGGDTGELFF. As DNA, the CDR3 is TGTGCCAGCAGCTTAATAGCGGGAGGGGATACCGGGGAGCTGTTTTTT.

V usage is TRBV5-1 and J usage is TRBJ2-3, with TRBD2 as a possible D gene (5 bases). V lost 0 bases to trimming and J lost 1 base, with 12 bases between them. The CDR3 runs 16 residues. Germline CDR1 reads SGHRS; CDR2 reads YFSETQ. This CDR3 reads CASSLEGPGGTDTQYF. CDR3 DNA: TGCGCCAGCAGCTTGGAAGGGCCCGGGGGCACAGATACGCAGTATTTT.

This clone has a single count. V usage is TRBV5-1 and J usage is TRBJ1-4; D is possibly TRBD1 (6 bases). Germline V gene sequence: CDR1 SGHRS, CDR2 YFSETQ. V gave up 4 bases and J gave up 7 bases, with 23 bases separating them. The CDR3 is made up of 17 amino acids. The CDR3 DNA sequence: TGCGCCAGCAGCCTGACAAAACTACAGGGAGGCGGTGAAAAACTGTTTTTT. Residues: CASSLTKLQGGGEKLFF.

The chain couples TRBV9 to TRBJ1-1; D might be TRBD1 (5 bases). This CDR3 has 14 residues. V lost 3 bases and J 0 bases, leaving 9 bases between the germline ends. The V gene's germline CDR1 is SGDLS and CDR2 YYNGEE. The CDR3 sequence is CASSAGNLNTEAFF. Here the CDR3 DNA reads TGTGCCAGCAGCGCAGGGAATTTGAACACTGAAGCTTTCTTT.

The V gene is TRBV11-2, the J gene TRBJ2-2; maybe TRBD2 (5 bases). The CDR3 runs to 14 residues. V gave up 7 bases and J gave up 7 bases, with 16 bases separating them. The germline V gene encodes CDR1 SGHAT and CDR2 FQNNGV. The CDR3 is CASILAPRVGELFF. In DNA form, the CDR3 reads TGTGCCAGCATCCTAGCCCCTAGGGTCGGGGAGCTGTTTTTT. Variable domain in full (rest from reference TRBV11-2 and TRBJ2-2): EAGVAQSPRYKIIEKRQSVAFWCNPISGHATLYWYQQILGQGPKLLIQFQNNGVVDDSQLPKDRFSAERLKGVDSTLKIQPAKLEDSAVYLCASILAPRVGELFFGEGSRLTVL.

The chain recombines TRBV28 with TRBJ1-3; D call uncertain. Trimming cost V 2 bases and J 4 bases, with 6 bases left between them. CDR3 length equals 13 residues. Per germline, CDR1 MDHEN and CDR2 SYDVKM. The CDR3 loop reads CASSLGLGNTIYF. DNA for the CDR3: TGTGCCAGCAGTTTAGGTTTGGGAAACACCATATATTTT.

In regard to this clone: Other nucleotide sequences from this sample produce the same CDR3. This chain links TRBV7-2 with TRBJ1-1; D unclear. The CDR3 consists of 13 residues. CDR1 and CDR2 (germline): SGHTA, FQGNSA. V lost 4 bases to trimming and J lost 1 base, with 7 bases between them. The DNA for the CDR3 is TGTGCCAGCAGCTCCGATCGGAACACTGAAGCTTTCTTT. This gives the protein CASSSDRNTEAFF.

This chain links TRBV7-9 with TRBJ1-1; tentative D call: TRBD1 (6 bases). Trimming pared 2 bases from V and 4 bases from J, leaving 20 bases between. CDR1 is SEHNR, CDR2 FQNEAQ, per germline (reference sequence). This CDR3 has 17 amino acids. In DNA form, the CDR3 reads TGTGCCAGCAGCTTACCCAGGGACAAGCAAACAGCCACTGAAGCTTTCTTT. Its protein is CASSLPRDKQTATEAFF.

The gene calls are TRBV14 and TRBJ1-5; D is uncertain. Between the trimmed V and J ends, which lost 0 bases and 9 bases, there was a span of 9 bases. The V gene's germline CDR1 is SGHDN and CDR2 FVKESK. The CDR3 runs to 13 residues. The CDR3 coding sequence is TGTGCCAGCAGCCAAGACTGGGGAGCGCCCCAGCATTTT. It translates to CASSQDWGAPQHF.

This chain joins TRBV4-1 and TRBJ2-1, with D possibly TRBD2 on 6 matching bases. This CDR3 comprises 14 residues. V was cut by 2 bases and J by 9 bases, with 14 bases left in between. Germline V CDR1 and CDR2: MGHRA, YSYEKL. CDR3 nucleotides: TGCGCCAGCAGCCAACCGGGGGAGAGGGGTGAGCAGTTCTTC. This codes for CASSQPGERGEQFF.

The chain recombines TRBV10-2 with TRBJ1-1, with TRBD1 matching 7 bases. This CDR3 contains 13 residues. Germline CDR1 reads WSHSY; CDR2 reads SAAADI. V trimming: 5 bases; J trimming: 7 bases; junction bases outside the gene matches: 7. CDR3 sequence (DNA): TGCGCCAGCAGTCGCCCAGGGGGGGATGAAGCTTTCTTT. It encodes CASSRPGGDEAFF.

J is TRBJ2-7 and V is TRBV11-3; D not resolved. The CDR3 contains 15 residues. The V and J ends lost 3 bases and 2 bases respectively, with 14 bases between them. Germline lookup yields CDR1 SGHNT and CDR2 YENEEA. For the CDR3, the DNA is TGTGCCAGCAGCTTCTCAGATGGTGGGGCCTACGAGCAGTACTTC. Protein sequence: CASSFSDGGAYEQYF.

The CDR3 DNA reads as TGTGCCAGCAGCCCCAGGCGTACAGGGAGCAATCAGCCCCAGCATTTT. Amino acids: CASSPRRTGSNQPQHF. The rearrangement uses TRBV7-2 and TRBJ1-5; a weak D match, TRBD1 (6 bases). The CDR3 spans 16 residues. The germline V gene encodes CDR1 SGHTA and CDR2 FQGNSA. The V end was cut by 5 bases, the J end by 1 base, with 15 bases between.

The V call is TRBV6-4, the J call TRBJ2-1, with 7 positions matching TRBD1. Losses at the gene ends were 3 bases for V and 5 bases for J; bases not matched to a gene: 1. Germline V CDR1 and CDR2: MRHNA, SNTAGT. The CDR3 loop spans 13 amino acids. In DNA, the CDR3 is TGTGCCAGCAGTGAGGGACAGAACAATGAGCAGTTCTTC. This gives the protein CASSEGQNNEQFF.

V gene TRBV5-1 combines with J gene TRBJ2-2; TRBD1 matches at 9 bases. Germline-derived CDR1 and CDR2 are SGHRS and YFSETQ. V gave up 2 bases and J gave up 6 bases; unmatched junction bases: 5. This CDR3 has 15 amino acids. The CDR3 loop is CASSFYRGRAGELFF. CDR3 coding DNA: TGCGCCAGCAGCTTTTACAGGGGGCGAGCCGGGGAGCTGTTTTTT.

The chain couples TRBV15 to TRBJ2-3, with a possible D match to TRBD1 (6 bases). This CDR3 has 13 amino acids. Germline assignment: CDR1 LNHNV and CDR2 YYDKDF (reference sequence). The V and J ends lost 3 bases and 8 bases respectively, with 12 bases between them. The CDR3 spells CATSRPDRGTQYF. The CDR3 DNA reads TGTGCCACCAGCAGGCCGGACAGAGGTACGCAGTATTTT.

About this clone: Other DNA sequences in this sample translate to the same CDR3. The chain couples TRBV5-1 to TRBJ1-1; D gene unclear. V was clipped by 5 bases and J by 2 bases, with 7 bases between them. Germline CDR1 is SGHRS and CDR2 is YFSETQ. The CDR3 spans 12 residues. The CDR3 region is CASSLVNTEAFF. The DNA of the CDR3 is TGCGCCAGCAGTTTAGTTAACACTGAAGCTTTCTTT.

CDR3 nucleotides: TGTGCCAGCGGAAGCAGGACCGGCTCCCCTCGCCGCTATGGCTACACCTTC. Its translation: CASGSRTGSPRRYGYTF. This chain uses TRBV27 with TRBJ1-2; D ambiguous. Per germline, CDR1 MNHEY and CDR2 SMNVEV (reference sequence). Trimming stripped 8 bases from V and 4 bases from J, with 26 bases between. The CDR3 extends over 17 amino acids.

CDR3 DNA sequence: TGTGCCAGCTCACCCCGGATTGGAGACACTTCGCGGGGGACTGAAGCTTTCTTT. Its translation is CASSPRIGDTSRGTEAFF. The chain links TRBV18 to TRBJ1-1; D perhaps matches TRBD1 (5 bases). Trimming removed 3 bases at V and 5 bases at J, with 25 bases between. CDR1 and CDR2 from the germline V gene are KGHSH and LQKENI. The CDR3 totals 18 residues.

The chain employs TRBV7-9 and TRBJ2-7; 11 bases align to TRBD2. Germline CDR1 SEHNR, CDR2 FQNEAQ (reference sequence). CDR3 length: 16 amino acids. J gave up 3 bases and V 4 bases, and 8 bases lay outside the gene matches. The CDR3 here is CASSSHSGRALYEQYF. The CDR3, as DNA: TGTGCCAGCAGCTCGCATAGCGGGAGGGCCCTCTACGAGCAGTACTTC.

CDR3 protein: CASSQAAREFYEQFF. In DNA, the CDR3 is TGCGCCAGCAGCCAAGCAGCGCGCGAGTTCTATGAGCAGTTCTTC. The chain employs TRBV4-3 and TRBJ2-1; no definite D call. The germline V and J ends were trimmed by 1 base and 8 bases, with 15 bases remaining between them. CDR3 length: 15 amino acids. Germline CDR1 reads LGHNA; CDR2 reads YSLEER.

The chain combines TRBV12-2 with TRBJ2-5; the table's D call of TRBD2 was not tested on the DNA. TRBV12-2 constitutes a pseudogene. The CDR3 loop spans 19 amino acids. Here the CDR3 reads CASRLVCTMRVKSEETQYF. In DNA, the CDR3 is TGTGCAAGTCGCTTAGTTTGCACCATGAGGGTGAAGAGTGAAGAGACCCAGTACTTC.

J is TRBJ2-7 and V is TRBV2; D gene uncertain. Trimming pared 8 bases from V and 4 bases from J, leaving 12 bases between. CDR1 and CDR2 (germline): SNHLY, FYNNEI. CDR3 length: 12 residues. The CDR3 loop is CASGLLSYEQYF. The CDR3 DNA reads as TGTGCCAGCGGATTGCTATCTTACGAGCAGTACTTC.

V gene TRBV18 combines with J gene TRBJ1-3; no firm D call. The germline V and J ends were trimmed by 1 base and 2 bases, with 15 bases remaining between them. This CDR3 comprises 17 residues. The germline V gene has CDR1 KGHSH and CDR2 LQKENI. The CDR3 loop is CASSPQAGQPAGNTIYF. The CDR3 nucleotides read TGTGCCAGCTCACCACAGGCAGGCCAGCCCGCTGGAAACACCATATATTTT.

The chain links TRBV5-6 to TRBJ1-2; tentative D call: TRBD1 (6 bases). V gave up 2 bases and J gave up 8 bases, with 10 bases separating them. This CDR3 is 12 amino acids long. Germline V gene lookup returns CDR1 SGHDT and CDR2 YYEEEE. This CDR3 is CASSFAGDGYTF. The CDR3 bases are TGTGCCAGCAGCTTCGCAGGGGACGGCTACACCTTC.

As DNA, the CDR3 is TGTGCCAGCAGCTCGATGACTAGCGGGACCTATTCCGGGGAGCTGTTTTTT. Translated, it gives CASSSMTSGTYSGELFF. The J gene is TRBJ2-2, the V gene TRBV5-4; TRBD2 agrees at 11 bases. CDR1 and CDR2 from the germline V gene are SGHNT and YYREEE (reference sequence). The CDR3 has 17 residues. V shed 3 bases, J shed 6 bases, and the junction held 10 bases outside the gene matches.

The chain has TRBV28 and TRBJ1-2, with D hard to call. V lost 5 bases and J lost 4, with 17 bases in between. The CDR3 totals 15 residues. The germline CDR1 and CDR2 sequences are MDHEN and SYDVKM. This CDR3 reads CASSPGGRNSYGYTF. DNA for the CDR3: TGTGCCAGCAGTCCAGGAGGCAGGAACTCCTATGGCTACACCTTC.